This TCR beta chain was profiled in a study of ipilimumab plus nivolumab after autologous stem cell transplantation. Study at large: A median of 8 nivolumab and about five ipilimumab doses were given. DLBCL patients had primary refractory or relapsed disease.

Using immunoSEQ multiplex PCR, the repertoire was profiled, and TCRdb retains in-frame clones only, with some absent. Found here are under 20,000 clones, more than 60% of them singletons; the top ten hold 35%. The CDR3 loop spans 15 amino acids. Germline V gives CDR1 SGHAT, CDR2 FQDESV (reference sequence). The ends were cut back, 4 bases at V and 2 bases at J, with 15 bases in the middle. To note about this clone: Its specificity is unknown.

Broader study findings: Authors suggest TCR repertoire, Treg phenotype and gut microbiota support further study.

The V gene is TRBV11-1, the J gene TRBJ2-7; D tentatively fits TRBD1 or TRBD2 (5 bases each). The receptor was isolated from a male donor with diffuse large B-cell lymphoma. Sequenced material: PBMCs, taken in a trial of ipilimumab plus nivolumab as post-transplant consolidation. CDR3 coding DNA: TGTGCCAGCAGCTCCCGTGGGGGAGCCACCTACGAGCAGTACTTC. Translation: CASSSRGGATYEQYF. Complete variable domain (other parts from reference TRBV11-1 and TRBJ2-7): EAEVAQSPRYKITEKSQAVAFWCDPISGHATLYWYRQILGQGPELLVQFQDESVVDDSQLPKDRFSAERLKGVDSTLKIQPAELGDSAMYLCASSSRGGATYEQYFGPGTRLTVT.